The TCR beta chain under discussion was sequenced for a study of shared clonotypes between healthy human individuals. V was clipped by 4 bases and J by 7 bases; unmatched bases: 3. This CDR3 region has 14 residues. Per the germline V gene, CDR1 is WSHSY and CDR2 is SAAADI. CD4+ cell separation produced CD45RA+ naive and CD45RA-negative memory subsets. Assay used: immunoSEQ multiplex PCR; TCRdb lists only in-frame clones, some missing. The sample shows some 1.5 million clones, more than 95% of them seen only once. Sequencing used naive CD4+ T cells sorted from blood. As for subset: CD45RA+ positively selected. The receptor comes from a man aged 30 to 45 in good health. V usage is TRBV10-2 and J usage is TRBJ2-2; 10 nucleotides match TRBD2. Here the CDR3 DNA reads TGCGCCAGCAGTGCGGCTAGCGGGAGCGGGGAGCTGTTTTTT. Its protein product is CASSAASGSGELFF.